The 25 T cell receptor beta chains below all came from one sample that was sequenced in a study of CD8 T cells in Susac syndrome. An amount of RNA that ranged from about 0.45 to 1 ug was reverse transcribed with random hexamers. TCRdb processed the immunoSEQ multiplex PCR reads anew with MiXCR; each CDR3 protein has one entry. The top ten clones hold approximately 0.12% of a sample with approximately 100,000 distinct CDR3 sequences, around 93% of them seen once. Input material: CD8+ T cells from PBMCs. The receptors derive from a human donor in good health.

The chain joins TRBV14 to TRBJ1-4, with no clear D. The CDR3 is 15 amino acids. Trimming cost V 4 bases and J 4 bases, with 13 bases left between them. The V gene's germline CDR1 is SGHDN and CDR2 FVKESK. CDR3 coding DNA: TGTGCCAGCAGCCCCGTGGCGGCGGTTAATGAAAAACTGTTTTTT. This gives the protein CASSPVAAVNEKLFF.

The rearrangement uses TRBV7-2 and TRBJ1-6; D uncertain. This CDR3 region has 13 residues. V dropped 5 bases and J dropped 9 bases, with 11 bases sitting between them. Germline V gives CDR1 SGHTA, CDR2 FQGNSA. The CDR3 bases are TGTGCCAGCAGCCCTGGGGATCCTTCACCCCTCCACTTT. Translated, it gives CASSPGDPSPLHF. The variable domain in full, with the rest retrieved from reference TRBV7-2 and TRBJ1-6, is GAGVSQSPSNKVTEKGKDVELRCDPISGHTALYWYRQSLGQGLEFLIYFQGNSAPDKSGLPSDRFSAERTGGSVSTLTIQRTQQEDSAVYLCASSPGDPSPLHFGNGTRLTVT.

CDR3 in amino acids: CASSQGIVGANYEQYF. CDR3 nucleotides: TGTGCCAGCAGCCAAGGGATAGTCGGGGCCAACTACGAGCAGTACTTC. The rearrangement links TRBV3-1 to TRBJ2-7; D could derive from TRBD1 or TRBD2 (5 bases each). This CDR3 contains 16 residues. Germline V lookup: CDR1 LGHDT, CDR2 YNNKEL (reference sequence). Trimming took off 1 base at V and 3 bases at J, with 16 bases between the two ends.

This chain connects TRBV6-4 to TRBJ2-1, with 9 bases matching TRBD1. The CDR3 spans 14 residues. The J segment lost 3 bases and the V segment lost 6 bases, leaving 3 bases of the junction unmatched. Germline values: CDR1 MRHNA, CDR2 SNTAGT. CDR3 loop: CASREGQGYNEQFF. The CDR3 region has the DNA TGTGCCAGCAGGGAGGGACAGGGCTACAATGAGCAGTTCTTC.

The gene calls are TRBV19 and TRBJ2-6; D is possibly TRBD1 or TRBD2 (6 bases each). V lost 4 bases and J lost 14, with 9 bases in between. From germline, CDR1 is LNHDA and CDR2 SQIVND (reference sequence). The CDR3 runs 11 residues. The CDR3 sequence: CASSNGGLLTF. The CDR3 DNA reads as TGTGCCAGTAGTAACGGGGGCCTCCTGACTTTC.

V and J are TRBV11-3 and TRBJ2-2; the match to TRBD2 covers 14 bases. J gave up 6 bases and V 5 bases, and 14 bases lay outside the gene matches. Per germline, CDR1 SGHNT and CDR2 YENEEA. The CDR3 sequence is 19 residues long. The CDR3 region has the DNA TGTGCCAGCAGCCCTGAAGTGGAGGGGACTAGCGGGAGAGCCGGGGAGCTGTTTTTT. Its protein is CASSPEVEGTSGRAGELFF.

The chain employs TRBV7-8 and TRBJ2-2; D remains ambiguous. V shed 3 bases and J shed 1 base, with 6 bases lying between them. Germline V gives CDR1 SGHVS, CDR2 FQNEAQ. The CDR3 spans 14 residues. CDR3 residues: CASSLGRNTGELFF. CDR3 DNA sequence: TGTGCCAGCAGCTTGGGTAGGAACACCGGGGAGCTGTTTTTT.

V is TRBV5-1 and J is TRBJ2-1, with D maybe TRBD1 (6 bases). CDR3 length: 13 residues. V was clipped by 4 bases and J by 9 bases, with 14 bases between them. Germline CDR1 reads SGHRS; CDR2 reads YFSETQ. The CDR3 region is CASSISGVGEQFF. CDR3 in DNA: TGCGCCAGCAGCATCTCAGGGGTAGGTGAGCAGTTCTTC.

V usage is TRBV2 and J usage is TRBJ2-6; D not resolved. CDR3 length equals 13 residues. CDR1 and CDR2 (germline): SNHLY, FYNNEI. The V and J ends lost 9 bases and 2 bases respectively, with 8 bases between them. CDR3 loop: CARGPPGANVLTF. The CDR3 DNA reads TGTGCCAGAGGGCCCCCTGGGGCCAACGTCCTGACTTTC.

This clonotype has a single count. The chain recombines TRBV2 with TRBJ1-5; D uncertain. Looked up from germline, CDR1 is SNHLY and CDR2 is FYNNEI. The V gene lost 3 bases and the J gene lost 3 bases, with 9 bases spanning the gap. The CDR3 spans 14 residues. The CDR3 DNA follows: TGTGCCAGCAGTGACTCGGGTCTCAATCAGCCCCAGCATTTT. It specifies CASSDSGLNQPQHF.

This chain joins TRBV6-2 or TRBV6-3 and TRBJ2-7; TRBD1 is a possible D gene (5 bases). CDR1 and CDR2 from the germline V gene are MNHEY and SVGEGT. V was trimmed by 8 bases and J by 4 bases, leaving 15 bases between them. This CDR3 has 13 amino acids. CDR3 amino acids: CASGLQVPYEQYF. DNA for the CDR3: TGTGCCAGCGGGTTACAGGTTCCGTACGAGCAGTACTTC.

The rearrangement joins TRBV30 to TRBJ1-5; 11 bases map to TRBD1. The CDR3 is 13 residues long. CDR1 is GTSNPN and CDR2 is SVGIG in the germline V gene (reference sequence). Losses at the gene ends were 8 bases for V and 7 bases for J; bases not matched to a gene: 7. CDR3 DNA: TGTGCCCACGGACAGGGGGCCGGGCAGCCCCAGCATTTT. It codes for CAHGQGAGQPQHF.

This sequence joins TRBV3-1 and TRBJ2-1; a weak D match, TRBD2 (5 bases). CDR3 length: 14 residues. V was shortened by 1 base and J by 7 bases, with 11 bases between the two germline ends. CDR1 is LGHDT and CDR2 is YNNKEL in the germline V gene (reference sequence). The CDR3 reads CASSQGHKRNEQFF. The CDR3 region has the DNA TGTGCCAGCAGCCAAGGACATAAGCGGAATGAGCAGTTCTTC.

This sequence joins TRBV4-3 and TRBJ2-2, with TRBD1 matching 10 bases. V shed 0 bases, J shed 1 base, and the junction held 11 bases outside the gene matches. The CDR3 length is 20 residues. Germline CDR1 reads LGHNA; CDR2 reads YSLEER. The CDR3 bases are TGCGCCAGCAGCCAAGAGTTACTGGGACAGGGGAAGAAGAACACCGGGGAGCTGTTTTTT. This codes for CASSQELLGQGKKNTGELFF.

The chain is built from TRBV4-1 and TRBJ2-1; perhaps TRBD1 as D (6 bases). V was cut by 0 bases and J by 6 bases, with 18 bases left in between. Germline V lookup: CDR1 MGHRA, CDR2 YSYEKL. The CDR3 is 17 amino acids. DNA for the CDR3: TGCGCCAGCAGCCAAGAGATAGATTCGGGACACGCCAATGAGCAGTTCTTC. Protein sequence: CASSQEIDSGHANEQFF.

The chain has TRBV5-1 and TRBJ2-5; TRBD1 or TRBD2 may be the D gene (5 bases each). This CDR3 contains 14 residues. Germline V CDR1 and CDR2: SGHRS, YFSETQ. The ends were cut back, 4 bases at V and 2 bases at J, with 12 bases in the middle. CDR3 DNA: TGCGCCAGCAGCGCCGCTGGGGGTCAAGAGACCCAGTACTTC. Translating it yields CASSAAGGQETQYF.

J is TRBJ1-1 and V is TRBV20-1; D unclear. Germline CDR1 reads DFQATT; CDR2 reads SNEGSKA (reference sequence). CDR3 length: 11 amino acids. V gave up 5 bases and J gave up 7 bases, with 11 bases separating them. The CDR3 region has the DNA TGCAGTGCTGCCCCTCACGGTGAAGCTTTCTTT. Amino acid sequence: CSAAPHGEAFF.

This sequence joins TRBV6-4 and TRBJ2-3; 8 bases fit TRBD2. CDR3 length: 15 residues. Germline V gene lookup returns CDR1 MRHNA and CDR2 SNTAGT. J gave up 0 bases and V 5 bases, and 4 bases lay outside the gene matches. In nucleotides, the CDR3 is TGTGCCAGCAGTCTTACTAGCGGCAGCACAGATACGCAGTATTTT. Protein sequence: CASSLTSGSTDTQYF.

This chain connects TRBV6-5 to TRBJ2-7; weak D call: TRBD2 (5 bases). V lost 5 bases and J 9 bases, leaving 17 bases between the germline ends. The CDR3 is made up of 13 amino acids. Germline V gives CDR1 MNHEY, CDR2 SVGAGI. Here the CDR3 reads CASSDRAASGQYF. The CDR3 bases are TGTGCCAGCAGTGACCGGGCAGCCAGCGGGCAGTACTTC.

The rearrangement uses TRBV4-3 and TRBJ2-1, with a weak D call TRBD1 (5 bases). This CDR3 contains 14 residues. V was shortened by 1 base and J by 8 bases, with 12 bases between the two germline ends. The germline gives CDR1 LGHNA, CDR2 YSLEER. Here the CDR3 reads CASSQAPGIYEQFF. The CDR3 region has the DNA TGCGCCAGCAGCCAAGCTCCAGGGATATATGAGCAGTTCTTC.

This chain joins TRBV5-1 and TRBJ2-7; 8 bases are shared with TRBD1. The CDR3 totals 14 residues. Unmatched junction bases numbered 8, after V lost 4 bases and J lost 5 bases. The germline V gene encodes CDR1 SGHRS and CDR2 YFSETQ. CDR3: CASSRQGTTNEQYF. The DNA of the CDR3 is TGCGCCAGCAGCCGACAGGGGACGACGAACGAGCAGTACTTC.

V is TRBV14 and J is TRBJ2-5; D might be TRBD1 (6 bases). Germline V gives CDR1 SGHDN, CDR2 FVKESK. V lost 4 bases, J lost 3 bases, and 9 bases lay in between. The CDR3 runs 13 residues. The CDR3 spells CASSRTGKETQYF. The CDR3 coding sequence is TGTGCCAGCAGCCGAACAGGGAAAGAGACCCAGTACTTC.

The chain is built from TRBV5-1 and TRBJ2-3; no clear D. The germline CDR1 and CDR2 sequences are SGHRS and YFSETQ. V shed 4 bases and J shed 4 bases, with 7 bases lying between them. The CDR3 consists of 12 residues. The CDR3 sequence is CASSPSADTQYF. In DNA, the CDR3 is TGCGCCAGCAGCCCTTCGGCAGATACGCAGTATTTT.

J is TRBJ1-1 and V is TRBV7-2; D is uncertain. The germline V and J ends were trimmed by 0 bases and 7 bases, with 6 bases remaining between them. CDR3 length equals 12 residues. Germline V CDR1 and CDR2: SGHTA, FQGNSA. The CDR3 sequence is CASSLAGIEAFF. The CDR3 DNA reads TGTGCCAGCAGCTTAGCGGGAATTGAAGCTTTCTTT.

This clonotype was observed once. The chain is built from TRBV28 and TRBJ2-3, with 9 bases matching TRBD1. CDR1 MDHEN and CDR2 SYDVKM come from the germline V gene. The CDR3 length is 18 residues. The J segment lost 0 bases and the V segment lost 6 bases, leaving 13 bases of the junction unmatched. CDR3 sequence reads: CASSPAAGTGTSTDTQYF. The CDR3 nucleotides read TGTGCCAGCAGCCCGGCCGCGGGGACAGGGACTAGCACAGATACGCAGTATTTT.